The next 5 T cell receptor beta chains were all read from a single sample in a study of control samples from healthy donors and cancer patients. The repertoire was sequenced with immunoSEQ multiplex PCR; TCRdb's copy has only in-frame clones and lacks some. The data show fewer than 20,000 clones, approximately 80% seen once. Material for sequencing was PBMCs. All receptors come from a woman in her seventies with lung cancer.

This clone was seen once. This chain links TRBV7-2 with TRBJ2-3, with 12 bases identical to TRBD2. V trimming: 5 bases; J trimming: 2 bases; junction bases outside the gene matches: 8. Germline CDR1 reads SGHTA; CDR2 reads FQGNSA. CDR3 size: 17 residues. The CDR3 region is CASSPTGTSGLTDTQYF. The CDR3, as DNA: TGTGCCAGCAGCCCTACCGGGACTAGCGGGCTCACAGATACGCAGTATTTT.

This rearrangement joins TRBV19 to TRBJ1-2, with D uncertain. The CDR3 loop spans 12 amino acids. V lost 7 bases and J lost 3, with 9 bases in between. Germline CDR1 is LNHDA and CDR2 is SQIVND (reference sequence). CDR3 sequence (DNA): TGTGCCAGTACGTTCGGAGACTATGGCTACACCTTC. Amino acid sequence: CASTFGDYGYTF.

The rearrangement uses TRBV27 and TRBJ2-1, with D perhaps matching TRBD2 (6 bases). V shed 4 bases and J shed 0 bases, with 22 bases lying between them. Germline V gene data show CDR1 as MNHEY and CDR2 as SMNVEV (reference sequence). CDR3 length: 19 amino acids. The CDR3 coding sequence is TGTGCCAGCAGTTCTACGGATGCCCAAACTAGCCGCTCCTACAATGAGCAGTTCTTC. This sequence encodes CASSSTDAQTSRSYNEQFF.

The rearrangement links TRBV7-9 to TRBJ2-3; D gene ambiguous. Per the germline V gene, CDR1 is SEHNR and CDR2 is FQNEAQ (reference sequence). Trimming took 5 bases from V and 0 from J, leaving 12 bases between them. The CDR3 runs 15 residues. CDR3 protein: CASSPTFSSTDTQYF. The CDR3 DNA follows: TGTGCCAGCAGCCCGACTTTTTCTAGCACAGATACGCAGTATTTT.

This chain joins TRBV11-3 and TRBJ2-3, with 12 positions matching TRBD1. The CDR3 extends over 18 amino acids. Germline assignment: CDR1 SGHNT and CDR2 YENEEA. Trimming removed 5 bases from V and 3 bases from J; junction bases left unmatched: 12. As DNA, the CDR3 is TGTGCCAGCAGCCGGGGACAGGGGGCGCGAGGCGCTACAGATACGCAGTATTTT. This gives the protein CASSRGQGARGATDTQYF.